Following are 10 T cell receptor beta chains from one sample sequenced in a study of HIV-infected patients and healthy controls. TCRdb re-analysed the 5' RACE reads in MiXCR, keeping a single row per CDR3 protein. Of around 64,000 distinct CDR3 sequences listed, roughly a sixth are singletons. The specimen sequenced was CD4+ T cells from blood. These receptors all stem from a human donor in good health.

In this sample, this clonotype turned up a few times. The rearrangement uses TRBV20-1 and TRBJ2-5; TRBD2 matches 9 bases. Losses at the gene ends were 0 bases for V and 4 bases for J; bases not matched to a gene: 3. The CDR3 runs 14 residues. Per germline, CDR1 DFQATT and CDR2 SNEGSKA (reference sequence). CDR3 region: CSARDPSGTETQYF. The DNA for the CDR3 is TGCAGTGCTAGAGACCCTAGCGGGACAGAGACCCAGTACTTC.

This clonotype was counted a few times. This sequence joins TRBV5-1 and TRBJ2-1; 11 bases are shared with TRBD2. The CDR3 has 16 residues. Germline-derived CDR1 and CDR2 are SGHRS and YFSETQ. Trimming at V came to 6 bases and at J to 5 bases, leaving 10 bases not matched to a gene. CDR3 bases: TGCGCCAGCAACCCGGCCTATAGCGGGAGGGACAATGAGCAGTTCTTC. Translating it yields CASNPAYSGRDNEQFF.

This chain joins TRBV10-2 and TRBJ2-3; 9 bases fit TRBD1. Unmatched junction bases numbered 6, after V lost 6 bases and J lost 5 bases. CDR3 size: 14 residues. Germline V gene data show CDR1 as WSHSY and CDR2 as SAAADI. The CDR3 sequence: CASRQGAWKDTQYF. The CDR3, as DNA: TGCGCCAGCAGACAGGGGGCTTGGAAAGATACGCAGTATTTT.

V is TRBV6-1 and J is TRBJ2-1; 9 bases are shared with TRBD2. The germline CDR1 and CDR2 sequences are MNHNS and SASEGT. After removal of 7 bases from V and 6 bases from J, the junction contained 13 bases not matched to a gene. This CDR3 comprises 16 residues. In DNA form, the CDR3 reads TGTGCCAGCATTCATAAGGAGAGCGGGAGGCGCAATGAGCAGTTCTTC. Amino acids: CASIHKESGRRNEQFF.

There are a few counts of this clonotype. The chain joins TRBV6-5 to TRBJ2-5; D possibly matches TRBD1 or TRBD2 (5 bases each). CDR1 MNHEY and CDR2 SVGAGI come from the germline V gene. Trimming pared 4 bases from V and 1 base from J, leaving 13 bases between. The CDR3 loop spans 15 amino acids. The CDR3 nucleotides are TGTGCCAGCAGTTGGAGAGGGGCCCCCCAAGAGACCCAGTACTTC. This encodes CASSWRGAPQETQYF.

The V and J genes are TRBV7-6 and TRBJ2-7; TRBD1 aligns across 11 bases. The germline V gene has CDR1 SGHVS and CDR2 FNYEAQ. The V segment lost 4 bases and the J segment 4 bases; nucleotides outside the gene matches: 3. The CDR3 loop spans 14 amino acids. CDR3 amino acids: CASSSGTGGYEQYF. The CDR3 region has the DNA TGTGCCAGCAGCTCTGGGACAGGGGGGTACGAGCAGTACTTC.

The chain is built from TRBV29-1 and TRBJ2-5; D is unresolved. Germline V gives CDR1 SQVTM, CDR2 ANQGSEA. The CDR3 extends over 13 amino acids. The V and J ends lost 1 base and 3 bases respectively, with 9 bases between them. CDR3 loop: CSVEVGTEETQYF. DNA of the CDR3: TGCAGCGTTGAAGTAGGTACCGAAGAGACCCAGTACTTC.

V gene TRBV6-2 or TRBV6-3 combines with J gene TRBJ2-5, with D perhaps TRBD1 or TRBD2 (5 bases each). V shed 2 bases and J shed 2 bases, with 21 bases lying between them. CDR1 is MNHEY and CDR2 is SVGEGT in the germline V gene. The CDR3 consists of 18 residues. This CDR3 is CASSYPPPRGLGQETQYF. In DNA, the CDR3 is TGTGCCAGCAGTTACCCCCCCCCGAGGGGCTTGGGGCAAGAGACCCAGTACTTC.

The genes are TRBV3-1 and TRBJ1-1, with no clear D. The V gene lost 1 base and the J gene lost 11 bases, with 14 bases spanning the gap. Germline CDR1 is LGHDT and CDR2 is YNNKEL (reference sequence). The CDR3 consists of 13 residues. CDR3 DNA sequence: TGTGCCAGCAGCCAAGGCGTCAGAGGCGCGGCTTTCTTT. Translation gives CASSQGVRGAAFF.

This clonotype was counted a few times. This chain joins TRBV6-2 or TRBV6-3 and TRBJ2-1; maybe TRBD2 (5 bases). Germline V lookup: CDR1 MNHEY, CDR2 SVGEGT. V was shortened by 8 bases and J by 7 bases, with 21 bases between the two germline ends. This CDR3 is built from 15 residues. DNA for the CDR3: TGTGCCAGCCGAAGGGAGACAACGAGTGGGAATGAGCAGTTCTTC. Translating gives CASRRETTSGNEQFF.